One and the same sample provided the 21 T cell receptor beta chains below, sequenced in a study of T-cell reconstitution after alpha-beta-depleted transplantation in children (TCRdb year 2016). The treatment or condition label, read with the paper, signifies: allogeneic hematopoietic cell transplantation with graft depleted of TCRalphabeta T cells and CD19 B cells. The receptor library was made with PCR. The run used an Illumina HiSeq 2500. TCR library preparation used molecular barcoding, with unique molecular identifiers applied to normalize quantification of the TCRbeta repertoire. Using fastp trimming at Q25 and MiXCR clonotype assembly, TCRdb reanalyzed the public sequencing data and kept in-frame beta chains. Every entry covers one CDR3 protein and lists the most common genes and DNA from its rows. This sample lists around 440,000 distinct CDR3 sequences; 15% to 20% were detected once. Clones ranked in the top ten supply 29% of the sample.

Sequences were derived from PBMCs, mostly from graft donor cells, sampled 360 days after TCRalphabeta/CD19-depleted stem cell transplant. The source of these receptors is a boy in the first two years of life who had a stem cell transplant for Wiskott-Aldrich syndrome, so the T cells may come from the graft donor.

This rearrangement joins TRBV27 to TRBJ2-7; D perhaps matches TRBD1 (6 bases). The germline gives CDR1 MNHEY, CDR2 SMNVEV (reference sequence). Trimming stripped 1 base from V and 3 bases from J, with 10 bases between. The CDR3 contains 14 residues. The CDR3 DNA is TGTGCCAGCAGTTTATATCAGGGGATCTACGAGCAGTACTTC. It translates to CASSLYQGIYEQYF.

The chain recombines TRBV12-3 or TRBV12-4 with TRBJ2-2, with TRBD2 identical over 13 bases. The ends lost 7 bases at V and 7 bases at J; junction bases unmatched: 6. CDR3 size: 15 residues. CDR3 amino acids: CASTPGLAGVGELFF. The DNA of the CDR3 is TGTGCCAGCACCCCCGGACTAGCGGGAGTCGGGGAGCTGTTTTTT.

V and J are TRBV12-3 or TRBV12-4 and TRBJ2-2, with 8 bases fitting TRBD2. The CDR3 runs 18 residues. V lost 5 bases to trimming and J lost 2 bases; unmatched junction nucleotides: 13. The CDR3 loop reads CASSPGLALSLNTGELFF. DNA for the CDR3: TGTGCCAGCAGTCCAGGACTAGCTCTAAGTTTAAACACCGGGGAGCTGTTTTTT.

The chain recombines TRBV5-1 with TRBJ1-5; D is uncertain. Germline V gene lookup returns CDR1 SGHRS and CDR2 YFSETQ. CDR3 length equals 13 residues. V was trimmed by 4 bases and J by 4 bases, leaving 9 bases between them. The DNA of the CDR3 is TGCGCCAGCAGCCCTGATTCTAATCAGCCCCAGCATTTT. Translated: CASSPDSNQPQHF. The full variable domain, with the rest looked up from reference TRBV5-1 and TRBJ1-5, is KAGVTQTPRYLIKTRGQQVTLSCSPISGHRSVSWYQQTPGQGLQFLFEYFSETQRNKGNFPGRFSGRQFSNSRSEMNVSTLELGDSALYLCASSPDSNQPQHFGDGTRLSIL.

Details on this clonotype: The junction departs from germline at one end; a sequencing error may be responsible. V and J are TRBV20-1 and TRBJ2-4; D might be TRBD1 (6 bases). In germline, CDR1 is DFQATT, CDR2 SNEGSKA (reference sequence). The CDR3 is 15 residues long. CDR3 protein: CSARDSRGTKNSQYF. In nucleotides, the CDR3 is TGCAGTGCTAGGGACAGTAGGGGAACCAAAAACAGTCAGTACTTC.

The genes are TRBV2 and TRBJ2-7, with D possibly being TRBD2 (5 bases). The CDR3 loop spans 15 amino acids. Trimming shortened V by 2 bases and J by 4 bases, and 15 bases separated the two germline ends. Per germline, CDR1 SNHLY and CDR2 FYNNEI. The CDR3 DNA follows: TGTGCCAGCAGTGAAATAGGGAGAGGTGGGTACGAGCAGTACTTC. Translated, it gives CASSEIGRGGYEQYF.

There are a few counts of this clonotype. The gene calls are TRBV7-9 and TRBJ1-1; D gene uncertain. Germline loops: CDR1 SEHNR, CDR2 FQNEAQ (reference sequence). Trimming left V 1 base short and J 0 bases short, with 9 bases between. The CDR3 spans 15 residues. In DNA, the CDR3 is TGTGCCAGCAGCTTAGACGTAGGAGTGAACACTGAAGCTTTCTTT. Translating it yields CASSLDVGVNTEAFF. The whole variable domain, remainder taken from reference TRBV7-9 and TRBJ1-1, is DTGVSQNPRHKITKRGQNVTFRCDPISEHNRLYWYRQTLGQGPEFLTYFQNEAQLEKSRLLSDRFSAERPKGSFSTLEIQRTEQGDSAMYLCASSLDVGVNTEAFFGQGTRLTVV.

This clonotype was counted between two and nine times. The chain couples TRBV4-3 to TRBJ2-1, with 9 positions matching TRBD2. There are 17 residues in the CDR3. The germline gives CDR1 LGHNA, CDR2 YSLEER. The V segment lost 8 bases and the J segment 5 bases; nucleotides outside the gene matches: 16. In DNA, the CDR3 is TGCGCCAGCGCTCATCGTCCCGCTAGCGGGATGGACAATGAGCAGTTCTTC. Encoded protein: CASAHRPASGMDNEQFF.

This clonotype has at least ten counts. The chain recombines TRBV5-8 with TRBJ2-1, with D perhaps TRBD1 (7 bases). Germline V gene data show CDR1 as SGHTS and CDR2 as YDEGEE. There are 16 residues in the CDR3. V lost 4 bases, J lost 0 bases, and 14 bases lay in between. DNA for the CDR3: TGTGCCAGCAGCCTGCACAGGGGAGGCTCCTACAATGAGCAGTTCTTC. It encodes CASSLHRGGSYNEQFF.

The table lists this clonotype with a few counts. V is TRBV15 and J is TRBJ2-7; tentative D call: TRBD1 (6 bases). Germline lookup yields CDR1 LNHNV and CDR2 YYDKDF (reference sequence). Trimming cost V 5 bases and J 6 bases, with 14 bases left between them. The CDR3 is made up of 13 amino acids. The CDR3 here is CATSYRVAVEQYF. CDR3 bases: TGTGCCACCAGCTACAGGGTCGCGGTCGAGCAGTACTTC.

The chain uses TRBV19 and TRBJ2-1; D may be TRBD2 (6 bases). Germline V gene data show CDR1 as LNHDA and CDR2 as SQIVND (reference sequence). The length of the CDR3 is 18 residues. Trimming left V 2 bases short and J 0 bases short, with 17 bases between. CDR3 protein: CASSISPVGSGSYNEQFF. As DNA, the CDR3 is TGTGCCAGTAGTATATCCCCTGTAGGTAGCGGCTCCTACAATGAGCAGTTCTTC.

The V call is TRBV7-2, the J call TRBJ2-3; 11 bases agree with TRBD2. The germline V gene has CDR1 SGHTA and CDR2 FQGNSA. The CDR3 has 15 amino acids. The trim removed 1 base at V and 6 bases at J, leaving 3 bases unmatched. The CDR3 region is CASSLGGTSGDTQYF. Here the CDR3 DNA reads TGTGCCAGCAGCTTAGGTGGGACTAGCGGCGATACGCAGTATTTT.

V usage is TRBV3-1 and J usage is TRBJ2-5, with D unresolved. CDR3 length: 15 amino acids. Trimming shortened V by 4 bases and J by 1 base, and 13 bases separated the two germline ends. In germline, CDR1 is LGHDT, CDR2 YNNKEL (reference sequence). The CDR3 region is CASSPGFSLQETQYF. CDR3 coding DNA: TGTGCCAGCAGCCCTGGATTCTCTCTCCAAGAGACCCAGTACTTC.

This clonotype came up a few times. The rearrangement links TRBV29-1 to TRBJ2-3, with D possibly called TRBD1 or TRBD2 (5 bases each). The CDR3 is 16 amino acids. Germline assignment: CDR1 SQVTM and CDR2 ANQGSEA. Trimming removed 4 bases from V and 4 bases from J, with 21 bases in between. CDR3 region: CSVGGLRDRASDTQYF. CDR3 nucleotide sequence: TGCAGCGTTGGGGGCTTGAGGGACCGCGCGTCAGATACGCAGTATTTT.

The gene calls are TRBV7-9 and TRBJ1-5; TRBD1 matches 10 bases. V trimming: 0 bases; J trimming: 7 bases; junction bases outside the gene matches: 9. Per the germline V gene, CDR1 is SEHNR and CDR2 is FQNEAQ (reference sequence). The CDR3 is made up of 17 amino acids. CDR3 loop: CASSLAQKTGGRQPQHF. CDR3 sequence (DNA): TGTGCCAGCAGCTTAGCCCAAAAGACAGGGGGCAGGCAGCCCCAGCATTTT.

The table lists this clonotype with a few counts. V is TRBV12-3 or TRBV12-4 and J is TRBJ2-3, with 9 nucleotides matching TRBD2. The CDR3 spans 16 residues. The ends lost 5 bases at V and 4 bases at J; junction bases unmatched: 10. The CDR3 sequence: CASSLRRGGFADTQYF. The CDR3 DNA reads as TGTGCCAGCAGTCTCCGGCGGGGGGGCTTTGCAGATACGCAGTATTTT.

This clonotype was found a few times. The J gene is TRBJ2-5, the V gene TRBV4-3; possible D gene TRBD2, 5 bases. V was cut by 1 base and J by 3 bases, with 12 bases left in between. CDR1 LGHNA and CDR2 YSLEER come from the germline V gene. The CDR3 contains 15 residues. The DNA of the CDR3 is TGCGCCAGCAGCCAAGGGATTTCGGGGAAAGAGACCCAGTACTTC. Residues: CASSQGISGKETQYF.

This clonotype was observed a few times. V and J are TRBV6-2 or TRBV6-3 and TRBJ2-7; possible D gene TRBD2, 6 bases. CDR1 MNHEY and CDR2 SVGEGT come from the germline V gene. The CDR3 is made up of 17 amino acids. The V and J ends lost 2 bases and 0 bases respectively, with 17 bases between them. The CDR3 region is CASSYRRGGKGSYEQYF. CDR3 bases: TGTGCCAGCAGTTACAGGCGGGGCGGGAAAGGCTCCTACGAGCAGTACTTC.

In its sample, this clonotype was seen a few times. The gene calls are TRBV2 and TRBJ2-5; D gene uncertain. Per the germline V gene, CDR1 is SNHLY and CDR2 is FYNNEI. The CDR3 has 13 amino acids. Deletions cut 4 bases from V and 4 bases from J, with 10 bases between. CDR3 DNA: TGTGCCAGCAGTGTTGGTCAGAGAGAGACCCAGTACTTC. Translation gives CASSVGQRETQYF.

This clonotype was detected ten times or more. V usage is TRBV12-3 or TRBV12-4 and J usage is TRBJ2-3; no clear D gene. V was shortened by 3 bases and J by 2 bases, with 9 bases between the two germline ends. CDR3 length equals 14 residues. The CDR3 DNA reads TGTGCCAGCAGTTTTAGTCGGGCCACAGATACGCAGTATTTT. This gives the protein CASSFSRATDTQYF.

This clonotype has only a few counts. The chain uses TRBV29-1 and TRBJ2-5, with D possibly matching TRBD1 (8 bases). Trimming took 0 bases from V and 3 from J, leaving 11 bases between them. CDR1 and CDR2 from the germline V gene are SQVTM and ANQGSEA. The CDR3 is 14 residues long. CDR3 sequence reads: CSVEDTGGEETQYF. In DNA, the CDR3 is TGCAGCGTTGAAGATACAGGGGGGGAAGAGACCCAGTACTTC.